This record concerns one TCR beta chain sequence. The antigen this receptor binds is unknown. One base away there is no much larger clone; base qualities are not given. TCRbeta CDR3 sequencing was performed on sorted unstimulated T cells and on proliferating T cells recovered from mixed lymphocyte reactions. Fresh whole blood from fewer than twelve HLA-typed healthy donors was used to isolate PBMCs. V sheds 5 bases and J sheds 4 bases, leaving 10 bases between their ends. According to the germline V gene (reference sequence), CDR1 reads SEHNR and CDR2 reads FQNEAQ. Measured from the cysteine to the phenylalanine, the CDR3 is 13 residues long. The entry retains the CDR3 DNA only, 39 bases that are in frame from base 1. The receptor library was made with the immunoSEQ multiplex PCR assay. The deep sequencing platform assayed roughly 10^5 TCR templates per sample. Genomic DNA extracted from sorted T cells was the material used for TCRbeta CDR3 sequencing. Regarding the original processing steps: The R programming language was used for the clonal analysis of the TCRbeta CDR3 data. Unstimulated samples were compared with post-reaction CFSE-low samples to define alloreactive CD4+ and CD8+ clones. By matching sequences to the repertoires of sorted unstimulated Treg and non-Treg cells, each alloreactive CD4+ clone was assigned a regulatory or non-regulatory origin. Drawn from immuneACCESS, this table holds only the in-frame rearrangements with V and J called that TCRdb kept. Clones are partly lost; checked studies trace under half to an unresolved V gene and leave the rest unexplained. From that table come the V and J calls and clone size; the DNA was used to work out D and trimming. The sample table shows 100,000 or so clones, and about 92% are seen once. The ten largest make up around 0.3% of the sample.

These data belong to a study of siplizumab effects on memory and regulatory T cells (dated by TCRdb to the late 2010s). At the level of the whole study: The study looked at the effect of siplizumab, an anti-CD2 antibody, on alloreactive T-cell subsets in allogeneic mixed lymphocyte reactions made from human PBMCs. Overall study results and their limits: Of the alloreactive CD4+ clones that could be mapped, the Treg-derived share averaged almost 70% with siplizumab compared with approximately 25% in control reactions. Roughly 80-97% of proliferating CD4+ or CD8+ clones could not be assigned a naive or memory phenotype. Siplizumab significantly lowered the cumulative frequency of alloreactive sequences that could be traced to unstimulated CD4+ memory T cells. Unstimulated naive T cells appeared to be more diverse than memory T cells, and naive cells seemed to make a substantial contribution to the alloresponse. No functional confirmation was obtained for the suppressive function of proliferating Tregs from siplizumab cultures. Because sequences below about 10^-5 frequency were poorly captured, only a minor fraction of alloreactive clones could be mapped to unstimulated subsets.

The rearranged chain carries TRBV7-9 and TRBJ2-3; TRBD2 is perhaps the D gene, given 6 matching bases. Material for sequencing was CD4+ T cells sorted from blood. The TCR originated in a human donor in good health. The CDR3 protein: CASSPRGSDTQYF. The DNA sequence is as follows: TGTGCCAGCAGCCCCCGGGGGTCAGATACGCAGTATTTT. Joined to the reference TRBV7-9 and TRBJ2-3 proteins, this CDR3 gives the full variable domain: DTGVSQNPRHKITKRGQNVTFRCDPISEHNRLYWYRQTLGQGPEFLTYFQNEAQLEKSRLLSDRFSAERPKGSFSTLEIQRTEQGDSAMYLCASSPRGSDTQYFGPGTRLTVL.